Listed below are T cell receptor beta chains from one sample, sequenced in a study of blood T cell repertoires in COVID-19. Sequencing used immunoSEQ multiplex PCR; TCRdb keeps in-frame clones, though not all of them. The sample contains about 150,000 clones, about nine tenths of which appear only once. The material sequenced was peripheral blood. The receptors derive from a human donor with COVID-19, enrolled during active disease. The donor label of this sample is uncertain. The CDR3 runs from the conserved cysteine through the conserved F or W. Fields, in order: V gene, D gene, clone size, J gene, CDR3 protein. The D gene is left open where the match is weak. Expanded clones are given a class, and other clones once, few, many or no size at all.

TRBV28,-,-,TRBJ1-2,CASSLEFQEDYGYTF
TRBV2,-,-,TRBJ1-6,CASSTGGGINSPLHF
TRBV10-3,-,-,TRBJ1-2,CATSADSNYGYTF
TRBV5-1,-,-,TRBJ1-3,CASSLGGTEDTIYF
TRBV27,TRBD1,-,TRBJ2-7,CASSFSGQGAISYEQYF
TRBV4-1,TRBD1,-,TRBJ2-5,CASSQEDRRTQYF
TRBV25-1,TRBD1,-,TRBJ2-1,CASSFRDSQINEQFF
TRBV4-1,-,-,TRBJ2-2,CASSQDWGGAAGELFF
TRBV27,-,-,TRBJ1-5,CASSLSSQQPQHF
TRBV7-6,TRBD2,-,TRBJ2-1,CASSLAAGPLSYNEQFF
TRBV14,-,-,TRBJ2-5,CASSPDGTVQETQYF
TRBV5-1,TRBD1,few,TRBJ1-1,CASSSAGTGGKDTEAFF
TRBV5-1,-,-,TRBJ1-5,CASSLTGNQPQHF
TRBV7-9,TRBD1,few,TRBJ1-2,CASSLARGQGKGYTF
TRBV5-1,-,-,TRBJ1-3,CASSELSGNTIYF
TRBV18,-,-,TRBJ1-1,CASSPRTGENTEAFF
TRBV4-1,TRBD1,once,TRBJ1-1,CASSQEIPGGMNTEAFF
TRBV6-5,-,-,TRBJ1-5,CASSHGGGGQPQHF
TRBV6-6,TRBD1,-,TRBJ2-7,CASSYSTGNEQYF
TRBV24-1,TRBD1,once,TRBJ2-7,CATSDWDRYGYEQYF
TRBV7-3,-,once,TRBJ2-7,CASSSRAGRDNEQYF
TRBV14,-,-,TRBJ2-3,CASSRGRAPAADTQYF
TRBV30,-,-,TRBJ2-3,CAWSVRGKTTQYF
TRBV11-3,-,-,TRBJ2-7,CASSVGFDTVTYEQYF
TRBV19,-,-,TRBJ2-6,CASRGTGANVLTF
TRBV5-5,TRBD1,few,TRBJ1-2,CASSWADRQGYTF
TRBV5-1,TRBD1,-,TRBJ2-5,CASSLGGRGSLRETQYF
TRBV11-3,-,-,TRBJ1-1,CASRFGGLNTEAFF
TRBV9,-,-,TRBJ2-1,CASSAGVSSYNEQFF
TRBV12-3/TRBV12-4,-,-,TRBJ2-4,CASGSGAKNIQYF
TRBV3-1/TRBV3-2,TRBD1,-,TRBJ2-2,CASSRRTGGFSTGELFF
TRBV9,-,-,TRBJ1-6,CASSVGRTENSPLHF
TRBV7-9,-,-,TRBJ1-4,CASSLAVGGFSEKLFF
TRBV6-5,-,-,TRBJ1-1,CASSQQGAEAFF
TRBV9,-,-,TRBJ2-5,CASSARDSQETQYF
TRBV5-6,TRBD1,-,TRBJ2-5,CASSVGTGAFGETQYF
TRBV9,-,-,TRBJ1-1,CASSVGAGTEAFF
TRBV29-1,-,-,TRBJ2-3,CSVDEVDTQYF
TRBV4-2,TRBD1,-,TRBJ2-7,CASSHGTGPYEQYF
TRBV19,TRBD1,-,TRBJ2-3,CASSINRGADTQYF
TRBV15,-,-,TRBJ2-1,CATSRVLTNEQFF
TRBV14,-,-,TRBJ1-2,CASSHDSPSISYGYTF
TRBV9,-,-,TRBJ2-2,CASSFGPEPPGELFF
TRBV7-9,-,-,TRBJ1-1,CASSPHEGDTEAFF
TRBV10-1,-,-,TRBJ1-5,CASSESREPQPQHF
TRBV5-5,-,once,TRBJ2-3,CASTNLRTADSTDTQYF
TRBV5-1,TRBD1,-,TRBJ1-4,CASSSGQGEKLFF
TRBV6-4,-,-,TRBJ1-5,CASSQDSNQPQHF
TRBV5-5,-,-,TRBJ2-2,CASSLMDTIAGELFF
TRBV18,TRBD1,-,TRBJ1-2,CASSHTRDRDYGYTF
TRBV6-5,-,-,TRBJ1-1,CASSSPQRSNTEAFF
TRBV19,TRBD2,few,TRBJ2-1,CASSIEELAGGREQFF